This record covers a single T cell receptor (beta chain). TCRdb's copy holds only in-frame clones and misses some; the assay was immunoSEQ multiplex PCR. The data hold about 160,000 clones, with about 86% observed a single time. The data were taken from a study of cytomegalovirus exposure and HLA in healthy donors. The specimen was PBMCs. The origin of this receptor is a woman in her twenties or thirties in good health and CMV-seronegative.

The chain's CDR3 is CASSQDGGSVYGYTF. The CDR3 DNA sequence: TGTGCCAGCAGCCAAGACGGGGGCTCGGTCTATGGCTACACCTTC. The chain is built from TRBV4-2 and TRBJ1-2; D perhaps matches TRBD1 (6 bases). V dropped 0 bases and J dropped 4 bases, with 12 bases sitting between them. The V gene's germline CDR1 is LGHNA and CDR2 YNFKEQ. This CDR3 has 15 amino acids.